The 5 T cell receptor beta chains in this list originate from one sample, sequenced in a study of neurological immune-mediated disorders. MiXCR was run by TCRdb on the 5' RACE reads, yielding one entry per CDR3 protein. Of about 74,000 distinct CDR3 sequences detected, roughly 5.5% appear once; the ten largest clones hold 6% to 9.5%. The sample comprised PBMCs. These receptors were obtained from a young man with multiple sclerosis.

This clonotype was recorded many times. This chain links TRBV9 with TRBJ2-3; TRBD1 aligns across 7 bases. CDR1 and CDR2 from the germline V gene are SGDLS and YYNGEE. CDR3 length: 15 residues. V shed 5 bases, J shed 1 base, and the junction held 7 bases outside the gene matches. This CDR3 reads CASRSSGTGTDTQYF. In DNA form, the CDR3 reads TGTGCCAGCAGAAGTAGTGGGACAGGCACAGATACGCAGTATTTT.

This clonotype has at least ten counts. The CDR3 bases are TGCAGTGCTAGAGAAAGGAGGGATTTCTCACCCCTCCACTTT. Protein: CSARERRDFSPLHF. This chain connects TRBV20-1 to TRBJ1-6; D not resolved. This CDR3 has 14 residues. Germline V CDR1 and CDR2: DFQATT, SNEGSKA (reference sequence). With 0 bases removed from V and 10 bases from J, the gap between germline ends came to 13 bases.

This clonotype was observed at least ten times. The chain has TRBV20-1 and TRBJ2-1; no reliable D call. CDR1 is DFQATT and CDR2 is SNEGSKA in the germline V gene (reference sequence). The CDR3 length is 13 residues. V was shortened by 4 bases and J by 5 bases, with 12 bases between the two germline ends. The CDR3 DNA reads as TGCAGTGCTAACGTAGCCGCGGACAATGAGCAGTTCTTC. It codes for CSANVAADNEQFF.

This clonotype was seen at least ten times. The chain links TRBV5-5 to TRBJ1-5; D unresolved. Trimming pared 3 bases from V and 2 bases from J, leaving 18 bases between. The CDR3 has 17 residues. Germline V gene data show CDR1 as SGHKS and CDR2 as YYEKEE (reference sequence). This CDR3 reads CASSSSYRGTGNQPQHF. The CDR3, as DNA: TGTGCCAGCAGCTCATCTTATCGGGGAACGGGCAATCAGCCCCAGCATTTT. Based on the CDR3 plus reference TRBV5-5 and TRBJ1-5, the full variable domain is DAGVTQSPTHLIKTRGQQVTLRCSPISGHKSVSWYQQVLGQGPQFIFQYYEKEERGRGNFPDRFSARQFPNYSSELNVNALLLGDSALYLCASSSSYRGTGNQPQHFGDGTRLSIL.

This clonotype was detected many times. This sequence joins TRBV7-2 and TRBJ2-5; D is undetermined. The V gene's germline CDR1 is SGHTA and CDR2 FQGNSA. The CDR3 length is 14 residues. Trimming stripped 3 bases from V and 1 base from J, with 9 bases between. The CDR3 DNA sequence: TGTGCCAGCAGCTTCCAAGGATCCCAAGAGACCCAGTACTTC. Residues: CASSFQGSQETQYF. The whole variable domain, remainder taken from reference TRBV7-2 and TRBJ2-5, is GAGVSQSPSNKVTEKGKDVELRCDPISGHTALYWYRQSLGQGLEFLIYFQGNSAPDKSGLPSDRFSAERTGGSVSTLTIQRTQQEDSAVYLCASSFQGSQETQYFGPGTRLLVL.